A selection of T cell receptor beta chains follows, all from one sample in a study of CD8 T cells in Susac syndrome. TCRdb passed the immunoSEQ multiplex PCR reads through MiXCR, listing each CDR3 protein once. The sample lists some 240,000 distinct CDR3 sequences, almost 97% occurring once. The sample taken for sequencing was CD4+ T cells from PBMCs. These receptors were obtained from a human donor with Susac syndrome. Each CDR3 is given with its conserved first and last residue. A D gene is named only where the DNA matches it firmly.

cdr3_aa,cdr3_nt,v_call,j_call,d_call
CASSPGTEYNEQFF,TGCGCCAGCAGCCCCGGGACAGAGTACAATGAGCAGTTCTTC,TRBV5-1,TRBJ2-1,TRBD1
CASSLQAYYGYTF,TGCGCCAGCAGCTTACAGGCCTACTATGGCTACACCTTC,TRBV5-1,TRBJ1-2,.
CASSLASGSSYEQYF,TGTGCCAGCAGCTTAGCGAGTGGTAGCTCCTACGAGCAGTACTTC,TRBV7-2,TRBJ2-7,.
CASSQPDTDTQYF,TGCGCCAGCAGCCAACCGGACACAGATACGCAGTATTTT,TRBV4-1,TRBJ2-3,.
CASSRTLNTEAFF,TGTGCCAGCAGCCGTACCTTAAACACTGAAGCTTTCTTT,TRBV9,TRBJ1-1,.
CAWRGAGSSYEQYF,TGTGCCTGGAGAGGGGCCGGTAGCTCCTACGAGCAGTACTTC,TRBV30,TRBJ2-7,.
CSAVQGASNEQFF,TGCAGTGCCGTCCAGGGGGCCTCCAATGAGCAGTTCTTC,TRBV20-1,TRBJ2-1,TRBD1
CSAVPNTEAFF,TGCAGTGCCGTACCGAACACTGAAGCTTTCTTT,TRBV20-1,TRBJ1-1,.
CAINPDRGTLRQFF,TGTGCCATCAACCCGGACAGGGGGACTTTACGGCAGTTCTTC,TRBV10-3,TRBJ2-1,TRBD1
CASSITTGRSYEQYF,TGTGCCAGTAGTATAACGACAGGCCGCTCCTACGAGCAGTACTTC,TRBV19,TRBJ2-7,.
CSVVAGPNTEAFF,TGCAGCGTTGTAGCTGGGCCGAACACTGAAGCTTTCTTT,TRBV29-1,TRBJ1-1,.
CASSANPGTLNTEAFF,TGTGCCAGCAGTGCGAACCCCGGGACATTGAACACTGAAGCTTTCTTT,TRBV25-1,TRBJ1-1,.
CASSLPQYEQYF,TGTGCCAGCAGTCTCCCACAGTACGAGCAGTACTTC,TRBV28,TRBJ2-7,.
CAWRFGSNTGELFF,TGTGCCTGGAGATTTGGCAGTAACACCGGGGAGCTGTTTTTT,TRBV30,TRBJ2-2,.
CASMGGGLNEQFF,TGTGCTTCGATGGGAGGAGGGTTGAATGAGCAGTTCTTC,TRBV28,TRBJ2-1,.
CASNRGSYEQYF,TGTGCCAGCAATCGGGGGTCCTACGAGCAGTACTTC,TRBV6-6,TRBJ2-7,.
CAWSVRFF,TGTGCCTGGAGTGTAAGGTTTTTT,TRBV30,TRBJ1-4,.